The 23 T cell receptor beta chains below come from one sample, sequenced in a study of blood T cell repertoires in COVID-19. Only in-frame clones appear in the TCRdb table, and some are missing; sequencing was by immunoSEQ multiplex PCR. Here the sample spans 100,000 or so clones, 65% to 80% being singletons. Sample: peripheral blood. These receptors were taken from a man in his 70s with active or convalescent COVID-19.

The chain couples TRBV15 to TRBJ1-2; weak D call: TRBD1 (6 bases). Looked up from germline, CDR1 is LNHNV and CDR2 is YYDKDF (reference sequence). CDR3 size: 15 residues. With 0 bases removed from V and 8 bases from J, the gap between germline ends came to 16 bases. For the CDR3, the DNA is TGTGCCACCAGCAGAGAGGCAGGGGTTGAAGAAGGCTACACCTTC. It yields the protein CATSREAGVEEGYTF.

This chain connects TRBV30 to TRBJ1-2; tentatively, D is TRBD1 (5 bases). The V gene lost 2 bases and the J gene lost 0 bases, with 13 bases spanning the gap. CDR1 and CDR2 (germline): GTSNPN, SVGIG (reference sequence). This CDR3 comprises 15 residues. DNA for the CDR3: TGTGCCTGGAGTAGAGCAGGGTCAACTAACTATGGCTACACCTTC. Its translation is CAWSRAGSTNYGYTF.

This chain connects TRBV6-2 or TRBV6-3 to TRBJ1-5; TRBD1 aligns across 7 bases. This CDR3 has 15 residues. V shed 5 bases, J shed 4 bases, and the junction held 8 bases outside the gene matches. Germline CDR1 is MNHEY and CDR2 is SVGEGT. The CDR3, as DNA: TGTGCCAGCAGTCAGACAGGGAAAACGAATCAGCCCCAGCATTTT. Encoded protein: CASSQTGKTNQPQHF.

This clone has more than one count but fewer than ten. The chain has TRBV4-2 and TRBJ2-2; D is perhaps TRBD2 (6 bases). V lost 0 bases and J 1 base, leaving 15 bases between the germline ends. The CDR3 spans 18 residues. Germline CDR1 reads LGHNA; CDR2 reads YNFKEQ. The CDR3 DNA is TGTGCCAGCAGCCAAGATGAATCGGGACTGAAGAACACCGGGGAGCTGTTTTTT. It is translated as CASSQDESGLKNTGELFF.

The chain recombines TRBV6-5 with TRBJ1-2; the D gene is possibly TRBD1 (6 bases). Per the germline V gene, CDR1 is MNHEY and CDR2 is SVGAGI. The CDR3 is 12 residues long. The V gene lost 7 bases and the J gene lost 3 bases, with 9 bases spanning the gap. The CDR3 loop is CASIGGYYGYTF. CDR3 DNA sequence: TGTGCCAGCATTGGGGGCTACTATGGCTACACCTTC.

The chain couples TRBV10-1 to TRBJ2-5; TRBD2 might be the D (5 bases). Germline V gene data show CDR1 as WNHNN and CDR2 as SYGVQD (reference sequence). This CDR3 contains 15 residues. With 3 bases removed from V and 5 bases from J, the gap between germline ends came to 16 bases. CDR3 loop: CASSEPGNGGETQYF. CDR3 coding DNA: TGCGCCAGCAGTGAACCGGGGAATGGCGGGGAGACCCAGTACTTC.

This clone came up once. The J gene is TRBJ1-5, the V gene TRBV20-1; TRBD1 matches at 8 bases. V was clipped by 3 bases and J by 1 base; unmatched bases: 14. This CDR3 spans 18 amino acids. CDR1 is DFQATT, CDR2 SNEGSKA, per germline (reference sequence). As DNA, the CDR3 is TGCAGTGCTAGTTTTCTCGGCAGGGGGCGATTAAGCAATCAGCCCCAGCATTTT. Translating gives CSASFLGRGRLSNQPQHF.

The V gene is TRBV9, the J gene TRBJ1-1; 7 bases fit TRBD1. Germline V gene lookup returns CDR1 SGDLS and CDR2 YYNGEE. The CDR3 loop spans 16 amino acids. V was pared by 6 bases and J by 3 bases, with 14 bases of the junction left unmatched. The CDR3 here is CASTLSEGALDTEAFF. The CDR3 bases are TGTGCCAGCACCCTAAGTGAGGGGGCGTTGGACACTGAAGCTTTCTTT.

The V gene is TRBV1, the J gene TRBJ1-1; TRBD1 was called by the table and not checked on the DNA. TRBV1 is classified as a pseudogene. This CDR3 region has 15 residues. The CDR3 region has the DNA TGCACCAGCAGCCAAGCCCGTTACAGGGTGGGGGAAGCTTTCTTT. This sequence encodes CTSSQARYRVGEAFF.

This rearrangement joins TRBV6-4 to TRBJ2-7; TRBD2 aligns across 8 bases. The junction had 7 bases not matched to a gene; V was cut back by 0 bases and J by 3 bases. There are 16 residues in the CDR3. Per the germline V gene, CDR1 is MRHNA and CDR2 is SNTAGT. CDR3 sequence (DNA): TGTGCCAGCAGTGACTCTGGCGGGGGGCTATACTACGAGCAGTACTTC. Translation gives CASSDSGGGLYYEQYF.

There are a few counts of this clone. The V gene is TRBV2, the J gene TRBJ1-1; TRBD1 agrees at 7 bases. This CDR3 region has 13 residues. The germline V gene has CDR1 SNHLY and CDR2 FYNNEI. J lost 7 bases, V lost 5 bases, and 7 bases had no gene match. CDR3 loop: CASSTRGTLEAFF. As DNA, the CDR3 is TGTGCCAGCAGTACCAGGGGGACCCTTGAAGCTTTCTTT. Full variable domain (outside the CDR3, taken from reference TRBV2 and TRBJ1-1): EPEVTQTPSHQVTQMGQEVILRCVPISNHLYFYWYRQILGQKVEFLVSFYNNEISEKSEIFDDQFSVERPDGSNFTLKIRSTKLEDSAMYFCASSTRGTLEAFFGQGTRLTVV.

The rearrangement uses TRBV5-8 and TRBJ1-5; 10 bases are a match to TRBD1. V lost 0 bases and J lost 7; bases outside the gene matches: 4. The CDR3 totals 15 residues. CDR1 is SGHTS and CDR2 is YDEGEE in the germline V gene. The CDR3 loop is CASSLGDRGGQPQHF. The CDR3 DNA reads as TGTGCCAGCAGCTTGGGGGACAGGGGTGGGCAGCCCCAGCATTTT.

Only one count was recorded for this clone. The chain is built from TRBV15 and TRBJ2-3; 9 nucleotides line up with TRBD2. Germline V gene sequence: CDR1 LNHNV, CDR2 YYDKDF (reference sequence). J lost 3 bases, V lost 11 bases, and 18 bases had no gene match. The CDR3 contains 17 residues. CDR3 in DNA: TGTGCCGCCCAACCAAGTAGCGGGAGAGGCTCGACAGATACGCAGTATTTT. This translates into CAAQPSSGRGSTDTQYF. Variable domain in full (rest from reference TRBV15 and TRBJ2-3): DAMVIQNPRYQVTQFGKPVTLSCSQTLNHNVMYWYQQKSSQAPKLLFHYYDKDFNNEADTPDNFQSRRPNTSFCFLDIRSPGLGDTAMYLCAAQPSSGRGSTDTQYFGPGTRLTVL.

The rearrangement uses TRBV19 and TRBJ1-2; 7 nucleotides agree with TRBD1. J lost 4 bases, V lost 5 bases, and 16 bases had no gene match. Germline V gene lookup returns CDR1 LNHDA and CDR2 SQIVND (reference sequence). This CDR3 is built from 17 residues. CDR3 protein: CASSDETQGEFGYGYTF. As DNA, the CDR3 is TGTGCCAGTAGTGATGAGACCCAGGGGGAATTTGGCTATGGCTACACCTTC.

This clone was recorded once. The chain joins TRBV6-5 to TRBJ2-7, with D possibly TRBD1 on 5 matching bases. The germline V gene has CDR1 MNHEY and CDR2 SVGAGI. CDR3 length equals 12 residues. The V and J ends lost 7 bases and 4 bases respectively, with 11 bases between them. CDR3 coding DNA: TGTGCCAGCACCAGAGCAGGGTACGAGCAGTACTTC. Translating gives CASTRAGYEQYF.

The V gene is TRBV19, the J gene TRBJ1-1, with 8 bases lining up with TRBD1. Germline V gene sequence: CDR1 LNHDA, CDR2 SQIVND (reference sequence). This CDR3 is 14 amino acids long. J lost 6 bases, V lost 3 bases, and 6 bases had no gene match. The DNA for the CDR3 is TGTGCCAGTAGTATCGGACAGGGCTTTCCTGAAGCTTTCTTT. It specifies CASSIGQGFPEAFF.

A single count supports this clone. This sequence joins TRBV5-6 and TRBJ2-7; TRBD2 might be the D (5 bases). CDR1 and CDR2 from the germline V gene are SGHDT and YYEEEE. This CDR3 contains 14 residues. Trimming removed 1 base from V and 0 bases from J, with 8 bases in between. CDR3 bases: TGTGCCAGCAGCTTGACCGGGAACTCCTACGAGCAGTACTTC. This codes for CASSLTGNSYEQYF.

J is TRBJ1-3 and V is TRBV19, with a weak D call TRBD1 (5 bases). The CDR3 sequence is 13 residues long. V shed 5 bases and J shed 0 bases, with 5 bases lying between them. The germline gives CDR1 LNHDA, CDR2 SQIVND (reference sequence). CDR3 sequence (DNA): TGTGCCAGTAGTGACAGCTCTGGAAACACCATATATTTT. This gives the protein CASSDSSGNTIYF.

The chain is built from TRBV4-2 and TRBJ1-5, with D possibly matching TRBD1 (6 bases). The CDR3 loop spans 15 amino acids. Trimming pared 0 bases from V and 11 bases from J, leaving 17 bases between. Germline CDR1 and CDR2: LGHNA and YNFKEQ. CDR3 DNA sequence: TGTGCCAGCAGCCAAGATACAGGGACGCAATCAGCCCAGCATTTT. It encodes CASSQDTGTQSAQHF.

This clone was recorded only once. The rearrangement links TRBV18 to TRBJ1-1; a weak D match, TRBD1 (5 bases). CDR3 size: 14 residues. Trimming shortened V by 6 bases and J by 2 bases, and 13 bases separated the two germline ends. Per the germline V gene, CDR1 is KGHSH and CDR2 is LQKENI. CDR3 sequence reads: CASSLGQINTEAFF. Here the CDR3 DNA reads TGTGCCAGCTCCCTGGGGCAGATAAACACTGAAGCTTTCTTT.

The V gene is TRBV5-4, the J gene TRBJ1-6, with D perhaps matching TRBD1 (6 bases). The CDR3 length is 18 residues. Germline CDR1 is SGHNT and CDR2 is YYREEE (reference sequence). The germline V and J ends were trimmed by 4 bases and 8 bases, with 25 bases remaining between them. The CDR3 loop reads CASSRGQRTRGGDSPLHF. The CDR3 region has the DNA TGTGCCAGCAGCCGCGGCCAACGGACCCGCGGGGGCGATTCACCCCTCCACTTT.

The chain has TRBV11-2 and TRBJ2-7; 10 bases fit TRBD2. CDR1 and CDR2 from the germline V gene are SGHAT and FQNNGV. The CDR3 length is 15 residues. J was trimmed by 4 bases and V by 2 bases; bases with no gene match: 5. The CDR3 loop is CASSLTSGTVYEQYF. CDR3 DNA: TGTGCCAGCAGCTTAACTAGCGGGACCGTTTACGAGCAGTACTTC.

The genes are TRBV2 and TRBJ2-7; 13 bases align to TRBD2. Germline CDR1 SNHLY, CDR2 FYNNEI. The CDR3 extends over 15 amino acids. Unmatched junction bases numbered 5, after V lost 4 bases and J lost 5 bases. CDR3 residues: CASSVRLAGGDEQYF. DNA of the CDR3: TGTGCCAGCAGTGTCCGACTAGCGGGAGGTGACGAGCAGTACTTC.